These 29 T cell receptor beta chains were all obtained from the same sample, sequenced in a study of blood T cell repertoires in COVID-19. Only in-frame clones appear in the TCRdb table, and some are missing; sequencing was by immunoSEQ multiplex PCR. The sample gives some 240,000 clones, roughly 76% of which show up once; 6.5% to 9.5% is in the top ten. Sequenced material: peripheral blood. These receptors came from a woman at least 80 years old with COVID-19, enrolled during active disease.

The chain uses TRBV28 and TRBJ1-4; 9 nucleotides align to TRBD1. Germline assignment: CDR1 MDHEN and CDR2 SYDVKM. This CDR3 contains 15 residues. V dropped 6 bases and J dropped 5; count of bases not matched to a gene: 7. CDR3 nucleotide sequence: TGTGCCAGCAGCCCTGGCGACAGGGGGAATGAAAAACTGTTTTTT. Amino acid sequence: CASSPGDRGNEKLFF. Using reference TRBV28 and TRBJ1-4 for the parts outside the CDR3, the full variable domain is DVKVTQSSRYLVKRTGEKVFLECVQDMDHENMFWYRQDPGLGLRLIYFSYDVKMKEKGDIPEGYSVSREKKERFSLILESASTNQTSMYLCASSPGDRGNEKLFFGSGTQLSVL.

This clone was counted a few times. The chain joins TRBV5-1 to TRBJ1-1; TRBD1 matches at 7 bases. The CDR3 is 15 amino acids. Per germline, CDR1 SGHRS and CDR2 YFSETQ. V lost 4 bases to trimming and J lost 5 bases; unmatched junction nucleotides: 11. CDR3 sequence: CASSQGETGTTEAFF. In DNA form, the CDR3 reads TGCGCCAGCAGCCAGGGGGAGACAGGGACGACTGAAGCTTTCTTT.

The chain employs TRBV7-6 and TRBJ2-2, with 7 bases fitting TRBD1. Germline assignment: CDR1 SGHVS and CDR2 FNYEAQ. The CDR3 runs 14 residues. Trimming removed 8 bases from V and 2 bases from J; junction bases left unmatched: 5. Here the CDR3 reads CASRQGENTGELFF. The CDR3 bases are TGTGCCAGCCGACAGGGCGAAAACACCGGGGAGCTGTTTTTT.

J is TRBJ2-5 and V is TRBV9; tentatively, D is TRBD2 (7 bases). Deletions cut 3 bases from V and 1 base from J, with 16 bases between. In germline, CDR1 is SGDLS, CDR2 YYNGEE. The CDR3 is made up of 16 amino acids. The DNA of the CDR3 is TGTGCCAGCAGCGCCCTGGGGGGGGGCTTCCAAGAGACCCAGTACTTC. This sequence encodes CASSALGGGFQETQYF.

V and J are TRBV24-1 and TRBJ1-2; perhaps TRBD1 as D (6 bases). Trimming removed 5 bases at V and 6 bases at J, with 15 bases between. The CDR3 has 14 residues. Germline V gene lookup returns CDR1 KGHDR and CDR2 SFDVKD. The CDR3 loop reads CATSADGGGNGYTF. In DNA, the CDR3 is TGTGCCACCAGTGCCGACGGGGGGGGCAATGGCTACACCTTC.

The rearrangement joins TRBV7-8 to TRBJ1-1, with 9 bases fitting TRBD1. Germline V gene data show CDR1 as SGHVS and CDR2 as FQNEAQ. The CDR3 is 16 residues long. Trimming at V came to 2 bases and at J to 4 bases, leaving 8 bases not matched to a gene. The CDR3 coding sequence is TGTGCCAGCAGCTTAATGCGACAGGGGGGTGGCACTGAAGCTTTCTTT. It encodes CASSLMRQGGGTEAFF. Looking up the rest from reference TRBV7-8 and TRBJ1-1 gives the full variable domain: GAGVSQSPRYKVAKRGQDVALRCDPISGHVSLFWYQQALGQGPEFLTYFQNEAQLDKSGLPSDRFFAERPEGSVSTLKIQRTQQEDSAVYLCASSLMRQGGGTEAFFGQGTRLTVV.

The V gene is TRBV28, the J gene TRBJ1-5; 10 nucleotides match TRBD1. V was clipped by 6 bases and J by 6 bases; unmatched bases: 8. Looked up from germline, CDR1 is MDHEN and CDR2 is SYDVKM. This CDR3 is built from 15 residues. CDR3 loop: CASRDRGRRSQPQHF. The CDR3, as DNA: TGTGCCAGCAGAGACAGGGGGCGCCGGTCTCAGCCCCAGCATTTT.

This clone turned up a few times. An end of the junction does not agree with germline; a read error may underlie this. The chain carries TRBV7-7 and TRBJ2-5, with 7 bases that match TRBD1. The CDR3 loop spans 14 amino acids. Germline V lookup: CDR1 SSHAT, CDR2 FNYEAQ (reference sequence). The CDR3 coding sequence is TGTGCTAGCAGCCTCACAGGGGAGCAAGAGACCCAGTACTTC. It yields the protein CASSLTGEQETQYF.

The chain employs TRBV9 and TRBJ2-1; 7 bases match TRBD1. CDR3 size: 15 residues. With V trimmed by 2 bases and J by 1 base, 3 bases remained unmatched. Germline V gene data show CDR1 as SGDLS and CDR2 as YYNGEE. The CDR3 DNA sequence: TGTGCCAGCAGCGTCGACAGGGCGTCCTACAATGAGCAGTTCTTC. The encoded protein is CASSVDRASYNEQFF.

In this sample, this clone turned up a few times. The chain uses TRBV3-1 (or the pseudogene TRBV3-2) and TRBJ2-6, with 7 bases matching TRBD1. V was clipped by 6 bases and J by 1 base; unmatched bases: 6. The CDR3 has 16 amino acids. Germline CDR1 reads LGHDT; CDR2 reads YNNKEL (reference sequence). This chain's CDR3 is CASSPTGSSGANVLTF. The CDR3 DNA is TGTGCCAGCAGTCCGACAGGGTCGTCTGGGGCCAACGTCCTGACTTTC.

Concerning this clone itself: Different DNA sequences within this sample yield the same CDR3. The gene calls are TRBV12-3 or TRBV12-4 and TRBJ2-1; perhaps TRBD1 as D (5 bases). Trimming shortened V by 4 bases and J by 7 bases, and 5 bases separated the two germline ends. The CDR3 totals 11 residues. This CDR3 reads CASSSGNEQFF. In DNA, the CDR3 is TGTGCCAGCAGTTCAGGGAATGAGCAGTTCTTC.

The CDR3 DNA reads as TGTGCCAGCAGGGAGGGCAGGGACTATCAGCCCCAGCATTTT. Translated, it gives CASREGRDYQPQHF. The chain recombines TRBV6-5 with TRBJ1-5; a weak D match, TRBD1 (5 bases). Looked up from germline, CDR1 is MNHEY and CDR2 is SVGAGI. Deletions cut 6 bases from V and 5 bases from J, with 14 bases between. The length of the CDR3 is 14 residues.

This clone was seen more than once but under ten times. This chain connects TRBV3-1 (or the pseudogene TRBV3-2) to TRBJ1-1; D might be TRBD1 (5 bases). From germline, CDR1 is LGHDT and CDR2 YNNKEL (reference sequence). The CDR3 is made up of 14 amino acids. The V gene lost 4 bases and the J gene lost 1 base, with 10 bases spanning the gap. The chain's CDR3 is CASSPVGGNTEAFF. CDR3 in DNA: TGTGCCAGCAGCCCTGTGGGGGGGAACACTGAAGCTTTCTTT.

The CDR3 sequence is CASSFLKGQGDYGYTF. The CDR3 region has the DNA TGTGCCAGCAGCTTTCTTAAGGGACAGGGGGACTATGGCTACACCTTC. The V gene is TRBV11-2, the J gene TRBJ1-2; 11 bases fit TRBD1. CDR1 and CDR2 from the germline V gene are SGHAT and FQNNGV. CDR3 size: 16 residues. With 3 bases clipped from V and 3 bases from J, the junction kept 6 bases outside the gene matches. The full variable domain, its missing parts supplied by reference TRBV11-2 and TRBJ1-2, is EAGVAQSPRYKIIEKRQSVAFWCNPISGHATLYWYQQILGQGPKLLIQFQNNGVVDDSQLPKDRFSAERLKGVDSTLKIQPAKLEDSAVYLCASSFLKGQGDYGYTFGSGTRLTVV.

The chain links TRBV2 to TRBJ2-3; D might be TRBD2 (5 bases). Germline CDR1 is SNHLY and CDR2 is FYNNEI. V lost 8 bases, J lost 1 base, and 13 bases lay in between. The CDR3 has 14 amino acids. This chain's CDR3 is CASSVSGGTDTQYF. The DNA of the CDR3 is TGTGCCAGCTCGGTCAGCGGTGGCACAGATACGCAGTATTTT.

This chain joins TRBV5-4 and TRBJ2-1, with 8 bases that match TRBD2. CDR1 and CDR2 from the germline V gene are SGHNT and YYREEE (reference sequence). The CDR3 covers 15 residues. The J segment lost 4 bases and the V segment lost 4 bases, leaving 7 bases of the junction unmatched. CDR3 protein: CASSPTSGTYNEQFF. The DNA for the CDR3 is TGTGCCAGCAGCCCAACTAGCGGAACTTACAATGAGCAGTTCTTC.

J is TRBJ2-2 and V is TRBV3-1 (or the pseudogene TRBV3-2); the match to TRBD2 covers 11 bases. Germline V gene lookup returns CDR1 LGHDT and CDR2 YNNKEL (reference sequence). V shed 0 bases, J shed 1 base, and the junction held 1 base outside the gene matches. This CDR3 contains 17 residues. The CDR3 protein is CASSQEGLAGNTGELFF. The CDR3 nucleotides read TGTGCCAGCAGCCAAGAAGGACTAGCGGGGAACACCGGGGAGCTGTTTTTT.

This chain connects TRBV7-9 to TRBJ2-2; no firm D call. The CDR3 has 12 amino acids. From germline, CDR1 is SEHNR and CDR2 FQNEAQ (reference sequence). V was shortened by 5 bases and J by 2 bases, with 3 bases between the two germline ends. The CDR3 here is CASSLNTGELFF. The CDR3, as DNA: TGTGCCAGCAGCCTCAACACCGGGGAGCTGTTTTTT. The variable domain in full, with the rest retrieved from reference TRBV7-9 and TRBJ2-2, is DTGVSQNPRHKITKRGQNVTFRCDPISEHNRLYWYRQTLGQGPEFLTYFQNEAQLEKSRLLSDRFSAERPKGSFSTLEIQRTEQGDSAMYLCASSLNTGELFFGEGSRLTVL.

This clone appeared a few times. V gene TRBV5-6 combines with J gene TRBJ2-2; 9 bases agree with TRBD1. The J segment lost 5 bases and the V segment lost 5 bases, leaving 4 bases of the junction unmatched. The CDR3 consists of 14 residues. Germline assignment: CDR1 SGHDT and CDR2 YYEEEE. CDR3 in amino acids: CASRGQGQTGELFF. The DNA for the CDR3 is TGTGCCAGCAGGGGACAGGGACAAACCGGGGAGCTGTTTTTT.

This rearrangement joins TRBV4-3 to TRBJ2-1; TRBD2 might be the D (6 bases). Deletions cut 8 bases from V and 1 base from J, with 9 bases between. The CDR3 totals 13 residues. Looked up from germline, CDR1 is LGHNA and CDR2 is YSLEER. The CDR3 is CASWGVSYNEQFF. CDR3 DNA: TGCGCCAGCTGGGGGGTTTCCTACAATGAGCAGTTCTTC.

This chain connects TRBV15 to TRBJ2-1; tentatively, D is TRBD1 (5 bases). The V end was cut by 0 bases, the J end by 3 bases, with 9 bases between. Germline values: CDR1 LNHNV, CDR2 YYDKDF (reference sequence). The CDR3 totals 15 residues. Written as DNA, the CDR3 is TGTGCCACCAGCAGAGATGCAGGGAACTACAATGAGCAGTTCTTC. Its protein is CATSRDAGNYNEQFF.

V is TRBV5-4 and J is TRBJ2-7; D is possibly TRBD2 (6 bases). Per the germline V gene, CDR1 is SGHNT and CDR2 is YYREEE (reference sequence). CDR3 length: 12 residues. V was cut by 4 bases and J by 9 bases, with 14 bases left in between. The chain's CDR3 is CASSEGLTPQYF. DNA for the CDR3: TGTGCCAGCAGCGAGGGACTGACGCCGCAGTACTTC. Full variable domain (outside the CDR3, taken from reference TRBV5-4 and TRBJ2-7): ETGVTQSPTHLIKTRGQQVTLRCSSQSGHNTVSWYQQALGQGPQFIFQYYREEENGRGNFPPRFSGLQFPNYSSELNVNALELDDSALYLCASSEGLTPQYFGPGTRLTVT.

V gene TRBV29-1 combines with J gene TRBJ2-7; the D gene is possibly TRBD1 (6 bases). The length of the CDR3 is 12 residues. V was clipped by 7 bases and J by 0 bases, with 10 bases between them. Germline V gene data show CDR1 as SQVTM and CDR2 as ANQGSEA. CDR3 sequence reads: CSARDTSYEQYF. The CDR3 nucleotides are TGCAGCGCCCGGGACACCTCCTACGAGCAGTACTTC.

This clone has only one observation. The V call is TRBV19, the J call TRBJ2-1, with 8 bases identical to TRBD2. The germline gives CDR1 LNHDA, CDR2 SQIVND (reference sequence). The length of the CDR3 is 17 residues. Losses at the gene ends were 7 bases for V and 2 bases for J; bases not matched to a gene: 13. The chain's CDR3 is CASTAAAGGLPYNEQFF. The CDR3 nucleotides are TGTGCCAGTACCGCCGCCGCGGGAGGTCTCCCCTACAATGAGCAGTTCTTC.

This clone was recorded a few times. The chain recombines TRBV14 with TRBJ2-2; D is unresolved. CDR3 length equals 15 residues. Per the germline V gene, CDR1 is SGHDN and CDR2 is FVKESK. The germline V and J ends were trimmed by 0 bases and 3 bases, with 8 bases remaining between them. The CDR3 sequence: CASSQDDTYTGELFF. CDR3 sequence (DNA): TGTGCCAGCAGCCAAGACGACACATACACCGGGGAGCTGTTTTTT.

The chain recombines TRBV4-1 with TRBJ2-3; TRBD2 matches at 8 bases. The CDR3 extends over 14 amino acids. Per the germline V gene, CDR1 is MGHRA and CDR2 is YSYEKL. V was clipped by 4 bases and J by 4 bases; unmatched bases: 4. In DNA form, the CDR3 reads TGCGCCAGCAGCCCCCGGGGGGGGCCAGATACGCAGTATTTT. This encodes CASSPRGGPDTQYF.

The gene calls are TRBV6-5 and TRBJ2-7, with TRBD1 matching 7 bases. The germline CDR1 and CDR2 sequences are MNHEY and SVGAGI. The CDR3 loop spans 12 amino acids. Unmatched junction bases numbered 11, after V lost 7 bases and J lost 11 bases. The CDR3 is CASTTPQGVEYF. DNA for the CDR3: TGTGCCAGCACCACTCCTCAGGGGGTGGAGTACTTC.

The gene calls are TRBV15 and TRBJ1-4; TRBD1 matches 9 bases. The V segment lost 4 bases and the J segment 7 bases; nucleotides outside the gene matches: 7. CDR3 size: 15 residues. The germline V gene has CDR1 LNHNV and CDR2 YYDKDF (reference sequence). CDR3 in DNA: TGTGCCACCAGCAAACGGGACAGGGAGGGTGAAAAACTGTTTTTT. It encodes CATSKRDREGEKLFF.

This sequence joins TRBV6-5 and TRBJ1-1; D is uncertain. V lost 5 bases, J lost 1 base, and 11 bases lay in between. Germline V gene data show CDR1 as MNHEY and CDR2 as SVGAGI. CDR3 size: 14 residues. CDR3 amino acids: CASSTLTGNTEAFF. The CDR3 DNA reads as TGTGCCAGCAGTACGCTTACGGGGAACACTGAAGCTTTCTTT.